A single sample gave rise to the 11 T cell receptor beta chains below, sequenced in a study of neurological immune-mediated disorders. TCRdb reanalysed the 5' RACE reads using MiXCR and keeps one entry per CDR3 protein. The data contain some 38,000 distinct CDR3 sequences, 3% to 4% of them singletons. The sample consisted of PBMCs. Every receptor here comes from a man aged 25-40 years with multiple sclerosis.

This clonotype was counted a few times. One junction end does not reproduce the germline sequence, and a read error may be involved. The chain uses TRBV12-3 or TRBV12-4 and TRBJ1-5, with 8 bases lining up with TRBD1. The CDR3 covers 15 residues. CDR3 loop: CASSRTGNWGQPQNF. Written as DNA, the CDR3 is TGTGCCAGCAGTCGGACAGGGAACTGGGGTCAGCCCCAGAATTTT.

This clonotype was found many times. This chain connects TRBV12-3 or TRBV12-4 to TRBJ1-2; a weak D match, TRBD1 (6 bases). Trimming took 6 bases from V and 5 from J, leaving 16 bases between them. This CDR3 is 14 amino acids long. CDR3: CASSLTGSEYGYTF. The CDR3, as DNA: TGTGCCAGCAGCCTAACAGGGAGCGAATATGGCTACACCTTC.

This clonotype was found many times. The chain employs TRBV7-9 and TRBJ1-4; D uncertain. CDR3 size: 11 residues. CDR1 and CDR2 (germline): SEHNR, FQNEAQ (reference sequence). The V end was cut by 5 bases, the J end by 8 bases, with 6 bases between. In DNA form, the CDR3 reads TGTGCCAGCAGCCCGGTCGAAAAACTGTTTTTT. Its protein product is CASSPVEKLFF.

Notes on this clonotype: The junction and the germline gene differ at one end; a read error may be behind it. The CDR3 loop is CASSLTGRSNQPQNF. CDR3 bases: TGTGCCAGCAGCCTCACAGGGAGAAGCAATCAGCCCCAGAATTTT. This chain links TRBV12-3 or TRBV12-4 with TRBJ1-5; D perhaps matches TRBD1 (6 bases). This CDR3 comprises 15 residues.

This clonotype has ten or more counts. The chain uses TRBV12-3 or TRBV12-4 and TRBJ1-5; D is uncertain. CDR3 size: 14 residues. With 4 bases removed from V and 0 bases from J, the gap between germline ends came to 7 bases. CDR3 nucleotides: TGTGCCAGCAGTTCCCAACCTAGCAATCAGCCCCAGCATTTT. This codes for CASSSQPSNQPQHF.

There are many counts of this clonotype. The CDR3 loop reads CSFLGDSVSYEQYF. The CDR3 nucleotides read TGCAGCTTCCTCGGAGACAGTGTCTCCTACGAGCAGTACTTC. This chain links TRBV20-1 with TRBJ2-7, with D possibly TRBD1 on 5 matching bases. This CDR3 region has 14 residues. Germline V gene sequence: CDR1 DFQATT, CDR2 SNEGSKA (reference sequence).

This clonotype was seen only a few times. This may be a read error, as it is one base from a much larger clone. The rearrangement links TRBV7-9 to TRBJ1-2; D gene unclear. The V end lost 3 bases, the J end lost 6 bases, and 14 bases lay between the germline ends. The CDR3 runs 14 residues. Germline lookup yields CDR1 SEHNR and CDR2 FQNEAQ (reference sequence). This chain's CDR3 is CASSFGRTADGYTF. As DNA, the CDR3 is TGTGCCAGCAGCTTCGGGCGGACGGCCGATGGCTACACCTTC.

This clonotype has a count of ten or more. CDR3 sequence reads: CASSLYLGTEAFF. The CDR3 DNA reads as TGTGCCAGCAGCCTGTACCTTGGGACGGAAGCTTTCTTT. This chain uses TRBV3-1 with TRBJ1-1; D may be TRBD1 (5 bases). Germline CDR1 is LGHDT and CDR2 is YNNKEL (reference sequence). The CDR3 totals 13 residues. V was clipped by 4 bases and J by 8 bases, with 14 bases between them.

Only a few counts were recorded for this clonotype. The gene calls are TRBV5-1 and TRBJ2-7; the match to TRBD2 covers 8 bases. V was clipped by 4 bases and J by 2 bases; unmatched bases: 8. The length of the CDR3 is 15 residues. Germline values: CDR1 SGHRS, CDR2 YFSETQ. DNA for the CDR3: TGCGCCAGCAGCACCGGAGCGGGGGTAACCTACGAGCAGTACTTC. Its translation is CASSTGAGVTYEQYF.

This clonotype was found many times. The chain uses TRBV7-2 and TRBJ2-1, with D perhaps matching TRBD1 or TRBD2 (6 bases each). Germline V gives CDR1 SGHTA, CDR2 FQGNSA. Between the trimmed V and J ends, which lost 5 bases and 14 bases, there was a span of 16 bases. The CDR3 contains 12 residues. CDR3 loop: CASSQSRGEKFF. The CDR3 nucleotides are TGTGCCAGCAGCCAATCTAGGGGGGAGAAGTTCTTC.

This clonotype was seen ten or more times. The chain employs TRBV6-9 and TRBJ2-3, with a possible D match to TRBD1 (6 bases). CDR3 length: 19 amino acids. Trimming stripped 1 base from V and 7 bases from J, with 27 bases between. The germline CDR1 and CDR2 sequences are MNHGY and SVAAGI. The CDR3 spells CASSYLGLAGQFITNTQYF. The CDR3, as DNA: TGTGCCAGCAGTTATTTGGGTTTGGCAGGACAGTTTATCACCAATACGCAGTATTTT.